This TCR beta chain is from a study of blood T cells in healthy people across ages. Trimming pared 5 bases from V and 8 bases from J, leaving 12 bases between. This CDR3 comprises 12 residues. This clonotype was recorded a few times. The antigen is unknown. Primed by a sample-barcoded 5' primer and a J-beta primer mix, a second PCR proceeded for about 7 to 11 cycles. Unique molecular identifiers of 12 random nucleotides labeled each cDNA. Each CDR3 protein is one row after TCRdb ran MiXCR on the 5' RACE reads. The sample lists about 840,000 distinct CDR3 sequences, roughly 28% occurring once. Findings and caveats of the study: Getting older went along with TCR beta diversity per million T cells dropping roughly linearly.

These data were also reused for a study on T cells of mothers and their children. That work adds: The authors identified no persistent microchimeric T cell clones.

Sequenced input: blood. This clonotype originated in a woman aged 40 to 55 in good health. The J gene is TRBJ1-1, the V gene TRBV12-3 or TRBV12-4; TRBD1 is a possible D gene (5 bases). The CDR3 here is CASSRGVIEAFF. The CDR3 nucleotides are TGTGCCAGCAGTAGAGGGGTTATCGAAGCTTTCTTT.